The 14 T cell receptor beta chains listed next were all sequenced from one sample in a study of blood T cell repertoires in COVID-19. The assay was immunoSEQ multiplex PCR, and TCRdb's table has in-frame clones only and misses some. Among 270,000 or so clones listed, approximately 85% were seen once. Sequenced input: PBMCs or T cells enriched from blood (not recorded which). The receptors originated from a woman aged 45-65 years who had been exposed to COVID-19.

This rearrangement joins TRBV10-3 to TRBJ1-1; D not resolved. Between the trimmed V and J ends, which lost 3 bases and 0 bases, there was a span of 11 bases. Germline CDR1 and CDR2: ENHRY and SYGVKD. There are 15 residues in the CDR3. CDR3 sequence reads: CAISDPTSMNTEAFF. DNA of the CDR3: TGTGCCATCAGTGATCCGACTTCCATGAACACTGAAGCTTTCTTT.

In this sample, this clone turned up a few times. V gene TRBV7-6 combines with J gene TRBJ1-1; D remains ambiguous. The CDR3 totals 13 residues. Trimming took off 4 bases at V and 3 bases at J, with 9 bases between the two ends. Germline V gives CDR1 SGHVS, CDR2 FNYEAQ. The CDR3 region has the DNA TGTGCCAGCAGCTCTGTAGAGTACACTGAAGCTTTCTTT. It encodes CASSSVEYTEAFF.

The V call is TRBV28, the J call TRBJ1-1, with D possibly TRBD1 on 5 matching bases. Germline V gene sequence: CDR1 MDHEN, CDR2 SYDVKM. V was shortened by 8 bases and J by 9 bases, with 19 bases between the two germline ends. The CDR3 runs 13 residues. The CDR3 sequence is CASEEGPRLKAFF. The CDR3 nucleotides are TGTGCCAGCGAGGAGGGACCGAGATTGAAAGCTTTCTTT.

The chain links TRBV11-2 to TRBJ1-1; maybe TRBD1 (5 bases). The germline V gene has CDR1 SGHAT and CDR2 FQNNGV. Trimming stripped 2 bases from V and 8 bases from J, with 12 bases between. The CDR3 runs to 13 residues. CDR3 protein: CASSLLGRAEAFF. CDR3 bases: TGTGCCAGCAGCTTACTCGGCAGGGCCGAAGCTTTCTTT.

V usage is TRBV2 and J usage is TRBJ1-1; the D is unclear. Trimming shortened V by 4 bases and J by 2 bases, and 8 bases separated the two germline ends. Germline CDR1 is SNHLY and CDR2 is FYNNEI. This CDR3 spans 13 amino acids. In DNA, the CDR3 is TGTGCCAGCAGTGTAAACTCTAACACTGAAGCTTTCTTT. As protein: CASSVNSNTEAFF.

This chain links TRBV6-6 with TRBJ1-1; no reliable D call. The CDR3 contains 13 residues. With 7 bases removed from V and 2 bases from J, the gap between germline ends came to 11 bases. Germline V lookup: CDR1 MNHNY, CDR2 SVGAGI (reference sequence). This CDR3 is CASTVAGNTEAFF. The CDR3 DNA follows: TGTGCCAGCACGGTCGCAGGAAACACTGAAGCTTTCTTT.

This clone was recorded a few times. V is TRBV7-9 and J is TRBJ1-1, with D unclear. Germline V gene lookup returns CDR1 SEHNR and CDR2 FQNEAQ (reference sequence). The CDR3 runs 14 residues. V shed 4 bases and J shed 6 bases, with 15 bases lying between them. The chain's CDR3 is CASSSLGGSAEAFF. CDR3 DNA sequence: TGTGCCAGCAGCTCTCTGGGTGGCAGCGCTGAAGCTTTCTTT. Variable domain in full (rest from reference TRBV7-9 and TRBJ1-1): DTGVSQNPRHKITKRGQNVTFRCDPISEHNRLYWYRQTLGQGPEFLTYFQNEAQLEKSRLLSDRFSAERPKGSFSTLEIQRTEQGDSAMYLCASSSLGGSAEAFFGQGTRLTVV.

This clone was seen only once. The V call is TRBV6-5, the J call TRBJ2-2; no definite D call. Trimming stripped 2 bases from V and 3 bases from J, with 4 bases between. CDR1 MNHEY and CDR2 SVGAGI come from the germline V gene. This CDR3 region has 13 residues. The CDR3 DNA reads TGTGCCAGCAGTTACGAGGACACCGGGGAGCTGTTTTTT. Its translation: CASSYEDTGELFF.

The chain carries TRBV29-1 and TRBJ1-2, with a tentative D call TRBD1 (5 bases). This CDR3 has 13 residues. Per the germline V gene, CDR1 is SQVTM and CDR2 is ANQGSEA. V was clipped by 4 bases and J by 1 base, with 10 bases between them. In DNA, the CDR3 is TGCAGCGTTGGGGGCCTTTTTAACTATGGCTACACCTTC. Translation gives CSVGGLFNYGYTF.

Only a few counts were recorded for this clone. The V and J genes are TRBV2 and TRBJ2-7, with 8 bases that match TRBD1. CDR1 is SNHLY, CDR2 FYNNEI, per germline. V was clipped by 6 bases and J by 6 bases; unmatched bases: 10. The CDR3 spans 14 residues. The CDR3 nucleotides are TGTGCCAGCAGCTTACAGGGGGGAGTACGCGAGCAGTACTTC. It encodes CASSLQGGVREQYF.

This clone was recorded once. The CDR3 DNA follows: TGTGCCAGCTCACCAACCGGGGGAAGCGAAGCTTTCTTT. This translates into CASSPTGGSEAFF. The chain carries TRBV18 and TRBJ1-1; maybe TRBD1 (5 bases). From germline, CDR1 is KGHSH and CDR2 LQKENI. This CDR3 is built from 13 residues. V was pared by 2 bases and J by 8 bases, with 12 bases between.

CDR3 amino acids: CASSFRPGGKNIQYF. CDR3 DNA: TGTGCCAGCAGTTTCCGGCCCGGAGGGAAAAACATTCAGTACTTC. The V gene is TRBV27, the J gene TRBJ2-4; D possibly corresponds to TRBD2 (6 bases). CDR3 length: 15 residues. Germline lookup yields CDR1 MNHEY and CDR2 SMNVEV (reference sequence). The V gene lost 3 bases and the J gene lost 4 bases, with 13 bases spanning the gap.

This chain connects TRBV28 to TRBJ1-4; no firm D call. Germline CDR1 and CDR2: MDHEN and SYDVKM. The CDR3 is 13 residues long. V lost 8 bases to trimming and J lost 3 bases, with 10 bases between them. CDR3 DNA sequence: TGTGCCAGCGAGCGAGGGTCTAATGAAAAACTGTTTTTT. Protein sequence: CASERGSNEKLFF.

V usage is TRBV19 and J usage is TRBJ1-1, with D possibly matching TRBD1 (5 bases). The CDR3 is made up of 15 amino acids. The germline V gene has CDR1 LNHDA and CDR2 SQIVND (reference sequence). V gave up 7 bases and J gave up 0 bases, with 15 bases separating them. CDR3 loop: CASTPRGNLNTEAFF. CDR3 nucleotide sequence: TGTGCCAGTACCCCTCGGGGGAATTTGAACACTGAAGCTTTCTTT.